Listed below are T cell receptor beta chains from one sample, sequenced in a study of cytomegalovirus exposure and HLA in healthy donors. Produced via immunoSEQ multiplex PCR; TCRdb's table is partial and in-frame only. The profile shows some 190,000 clones, roughly 88% of them singletons. Material for sequencing was PBMCs. The receptors come from a boy between 2 and 10 years old in good health and CMV-seronegative. The CDR3 runs from the conserved cysteine through the conserved F or W. Fields, in order: V gene, J gene, D gene, CDR3 DNA, CDR3 protein. The D gene is left open where the match is weak.

TRBV7-2	TRBJ2-2	TRBD2	TGTGCCAGCAGCTTAGGCCTAGCGGGAGGCCGTGGGGAGCTGTTTTTT	CASSLGLAGGRGELFF
TRBV5-1	TRBJ1-1	.	TGCGCCAGCAGCTGGTCCGGGGGTAACACTGAAGCTTTCTTT	CASSWSGGNTEAFF
TRBV9	TRBJ2-5	TRBD2	TGTGCCAGCAGCCACCGGACTAGCGAAGAGACCCAGTACTTC	CASSHRTSEETQYF
TRBV4-2	TRBJ1-4	.	TGTGCCAGCAGCCAGTACTACAGGGAATTTAATGAAAAACTGTTTTTT	CASSQYYREFNEKLFF
TRBV6-1	TRBJ1-1	.	TGTGCCAGCAGTGAAGCGAACTTCGGTATCACTGAAGCTTTCTTT	CASSEANFGITEAFF
TRBV5-6	TRBJ1-6	.	TGTGCCAGCAGCCAGGGTTCTTCACCCCTCCACTTT	CASSQGSSPLHF
TRBV7-2	TRBJ2-3	.	TGTGCCAGCAGCTTAGGAGCCGGGACCCTCGGCAGGAGGGCGCAGTATTTT	CASSLGAGTLGRRAQYF
TRBV28	TRBJ1-1	.	TGTGCCAGTTCCCCAGGTCACACTGAAGCTTTCTTT	CASSPGHTEAFF
TRBV7-9	TRBJ2-7	.	TGTGCCAGCAGCTCGCAGCCGGACAGCCTTCGCGGGCAGTACTTC	CASSSQPDSLRGQYF
TRBV18	TRBJ1-2	.	TGTGCCAGCTCACCCAGACAGACGGATGGCTACACCTTC	CASSPRQTDGYTF